The rows below give T cell receptor beta chains drawn from one sample of a study of chemoradiotherapy in HPV16-positive cancers. The assay was immunoSEQ multiplex PCR, and TCRdb's table has in-frame clones only and misses some. This table has about 7,900 clones, 75% appearing once. The sample here was taken from a patient who underwent chemoradiotherapy. These receptors were taken from a human donor with HPV-associated anogenital cancer. CDR3s include the opening cysteine and the closing phenylalanine or tryptophan. D genes are given only for firm matches. Clone sizes are given selectively: once, few, many, or a class where the clone is expanded.

abundance,d_gene,j_gene,len,v_gene,CDR3aa,CDR3nt
NA,TRBD2,TRBJ2-5,15,TRBV7-2,CASSLEKRGLETQYF,TGTGCCAGCAGCTTAGAAAAGCGGGGGCTTGAGACCCAGTACTTC
NA,NA,TRBJ1-4,14,TRBV5-4,CASSSDRPNEKLFF,TGTGCCAGCAGCTCGGACAGACCTAATGAAAAACTGTTTTTT
NA,NA,TRBJ2-5,12,TRBV30,CAWSLSQETQYF,TGTGCCTGGAGCCTTAGCCAAGAGACCCAGTACTTC
NA,TRBD2,TRBJ2-1,16,TRBV23-1,CASSQMPASGDNEQFF,TGCGCCAGCAGTCAAATGCCGGCTAGCGGGGACAATGAGCAGTTCTTC
once,TRBD2,TRBJ2-4,19,TRBV30,CAWSSPLAGVEKGKNIQYF,TGTGCCTGGAGTTCTCCCCTAGCGGGAGTGGAAAAGGGCAAAAACATTCAGTACTTC
NA,NA,TRBJ2-3,12,TRBV18,CASSPLASTQYF,TGTGCCAGCTCACCCCTAGCGAGTACGCAGTATTTT
NA,NA,TRBJ2-5,11,TRBV11-2,CASSLGETQYF,TGTGCCAGCAGCTTAGGCGAGACCCAGTACTTC
NA,NA,TRBJ2-6,18,TRBV6-1,CASSEAGRVVYRANVLTF,TGTGCCAGCAGTGAAGCGGGCAGGGTAGTTTATCGGGCCAACGTCCTGACTTTC
NA,NA,TRBJ2-1,16,TRBV9,CASSLGTGGGLYEQFF,TGTGCCAGCAGCCTAGGGACGGGCGGGGGCCTTTATGAGCAGTTCTTC
NA,NA,TRBJ2-3,15,TRBV6-1,CASRVRFPRTDTQYF,TGTGCCAGCAGAGTGAGGTTCCCGCGCACAGATACGCAGTATTTT
NA,NA,TRBJ1-2,14,TRBV19,CASSISGPAGDITF,TGTGCCAGTAGTATAAGCGGACCAGCCGGGGATATCACCTTC
NA,NA,TRBJ2-6,15,TRBV4-3,CASSQRGSGANVLTF,TGCGCCAGCAGCCAAAGGGGTTCCGGGGCCAACGTCCTGACTTTC
few,NA,TRBJ1-6,14,TRBV9,CASSVGDSHSPLHF,TGTGCCAGCAGCGTCGGAGACTCCCATTCACCCCTCCACTTT
few,TRBD1,TRBJ1-5,14,TRBV9,CASSLTGTEQPQHF,TGTGCCAGCAGCCTGACCGGGACAGAGCAGCCCCAGCATTTT
few,NA,TRBJ1-2,16,TRBV11-2,CASTPATGREGYGYTF,TGTGCCAGCACCCCGGCGACGGGACGGGAGGGATATGGCTACACCTTC
few,NA,TRBJ2-1,14,TRBV6-5,CASSYSNFYNEQFF,TGTGCCAGCAGTTACTCGAACTTTTACAATGAGCAGTTCTTC
NA,NA,TRBJ2-6,15,TRBV19,CASKTSYGGANVLTF,TGTGCCAGTAAAACCTCGTACGGTGGGGCCAACGTCCTGACTTTC
NA,NA,TRBJ2-1,12,TRBV7-6,CASSLLTDEQFF,TGTGCCAGCAGCTTACTTACGGACGAGCAGTTCTTC
NA,NA,TRBJ1-5,14,TRBV30,CAWRKAGSNQPQHF,TGTGCCTGGAGAAAGGCGGGTAGCAATCAGCCCCAGCATTTT
few,NA,TRBJ2-2,15,TRBV5-1,CASSLGGSNTGELFF,TGCGCCAGCAGCCTGGGAGGATCGAACACCGGGGAGCTGTTTTTT